What follows are 21 T cell receptor beta chains derived from one specimen sequenced in a study of post-analysis software for immune sequencing data. Study-level points and caveats: Patients used about five TRBV segments, including TRBV5-6, TRBV5-1 and TRBV20-1, more often than controls.

The antigens these receptors bind are not known. cDNA libraries of TCR beta carried unique molecular identifiers. TCRdb re-analysed the PCR reads in MiXCR, keeping a single row per CDR3 protein. The sample lists approximately 570,000 distinct CDR3 sequences, roughly 40% occurring once. The sequencing input was blood. The receptor source for this set is a girl aged 5 to 17 with multiple sclerosis.

The chain recombines TRBV12-3 or TRBV12-4 with TRBJ2-7; the D gene is possibly TRBD2 (6 bases). Trimming left V 5 bases short and J 3 bases short, with 14 bases between. CDR3 length equals 14 residues. The CDR3 region has the DNA TGTGCCAGCAGTACTCCGGGACTGCTCTACGAGCAGTACTTC. Translated: CASSTPGLLYEQYF.

CDR3 coding DNA: TGTGCCAGCACCCCCTTTCTTAGCGGAGCGCAAGAGACCCAGTACTTC. Protein sequence: CASTPFLSGAQETQYF. The chain couples TRBV2 to TRBJ2-5; TRBD2 might be the D (6 bases). Trimming removed 7 bases from V and 2 bases from J, with 20 bases in between. This CDR3 has 16 amino acids. Germline V gene sequence: CDR1 SNHLY, CDR2 FYNNEI.

CDR3 sequence reads: CASSWAGNYGYTF. CDR3 DNA sequence: TGTGCCAGCAGCTGGGCCGGCAACTATGGCTACACCTTC. V and J are TRBV6-5 and TRBJ1-2; D unresolved. Between the trimmed V and J ends, which lost 6 bases and 2 bases, there was a span of 10 bases. The CDR3 consists of 13 residues. Germline V gives CDR1 MNHEY, CDR2 SVGAGI.

V gene TRBV4-1 combines with J gene TRBJ2-7; 9 nucleotides match TRBD1. Germline values: CDR1 MGHRA, CDR2 YSYEKL. J gave up 3 bases and V 7 bases, and 10 bases lay outside the gene matches. The CDR3 is 15 amino acids. CDR3 coding DNA: TGCGCCAGCACCCCGTCCCGGGACAGGGACTACGAGCAGTACTTC. This codes for CASTPSRDRDYEQYF.

The CDR3 sequence: CASSPGLVLLEQYF. Written as DNA, the CDR3 is TGTGCCAGCAGTCCGGGACTAGTGTTATTAGAGCAGTACTTC. The chain joins TRBV28 to TRBJ2-7; TRBD2 agrees at 8 bases. The CDR3 consists of 14 residues. After removal of 5 bases from V and 7 bases from J, the junction contained 10 bases not matched to a gene. In germline, CDR1 is MDHEN, CDR2 SYDVKM.

V usage is TRBV20-1 and J usage is TRBJ2-5; D uncertain. This CDR3 spans 14 amino acids. Germline V lookup: CDR1 DFQATT, CDR2 SNEGSKA (reference sequence). The V gene lost 6 bases and the J gene lost 0 bases, with 14 bases spanning the gap. As DNA, the CDR3 is TGCAGTGCCCGCCAGACACCGGACCAAGAGACCCAGTACTTC. This sequence encodes CSARQTPDQETQYF.

The J gene is TRBJ2-6, the V gene TRBV5-5; perhaps D is TRBD1 or TRBD2 (5 bases each). Per germline, CDR1 SGHKS and CDR2 YYEKEE (reference sequence). V lost 0 bases and J 2 bases, leaving 9 bases between the germline ends. The CDR3 is 16 residues long. The CDR3 nucleotides read TGTGCCAGCAGCTTGGAGGGGACGACTGGGGCCAACGTCCTGACTTTC. Amino acids: CASSLEGTTGANVLTF.

The chain joins TRBV3-1 to TRBJ1-6; D may be TRBD1 (5 bases). V was trimmed by 2 bases and J by 6 bases, leaving 11 bases between them. Germline assignment: CDR1 LGHDT and CDR2 YNNKEL (reference sequence). This CDR3 region has 15 residues. CDR3 amino acids: CASSQPRQGNSPLHF. The CDR3 nucleotides read TGTGCCAGCAGCCAACCTCGGCAGGGTAATTCACCCCTCCACTTT. The variable domain in full, with the rest retrieved from reference TRBV3-1 and TRBJ1-6, is DTAVSQTPKYLVTQMGNDKSIKCEQNLGHDTMYWYKQDSKKFLKIMFSYNNKELIINETVPNRFSPKSPDKAHLNLHINSLELGDSAVYFCASSQPRQGNSPLHFGNGTRLTVT.

The V and J genes are TRBV5-1 and TRBJ2-7; 8 bases align to TRBD1. This CDR3 region has 14 residues. Germline CDR1 reads SGHRS; CDR2 reads YFSETQ. V shed 0 bases and J 3 bases; nucleotides not matched to a gene: 2. The DNA of the CDR3 is TGCGCCAGCAGCTTGGGGACAGGGCACTACGAGCAGTACTTC. Protein: CASSLGTGHYEQYF.

This chain links TRBV6-1 with TRBJ2-6; D gene unclear. CDR1 and CDR2 (germline): MNHNS, SASEGT. The CDR3 has 14 amino acids. Deletions cut 8 bases from V and 0 bases from J, with 8 bases between. The CDR3 coding sequence is TGTGCCAGCTGCCTCTACTCTGGGGCCAACGTCCTGACTTTC. It specifies CASCLYSGANVLTF.

The CDR3: CAIMRGSQETQYF. CDR3 DNA: TGTGCCATCATGCGGGGATCCCAAGAGACCCAGTACTTC. This chain links TRBV10-3 with TRBJ2-5; D might be TRBD2 (6 bases). Trimming cost V 7 bases and J 1 base, with 10 bases left between them. This CDR3 contains 13 residues. Per germline, CDR1 ENHRY and CDR2 SYGVKD.

The genes are TRBV6-1 and TRBJ1-5; D ambiguous. The CDR3 has 13 residues. Looked up from germline, CDR1 is MNHNS and CDR2 is SASEGT. The ends were cut back, 7 bases at V and 2 bases at J, with 9 bases in the middle. The CDR3 region has the DNA TGTGCCAGCATCAATGGGGGCAATCAGCCCCAGCATTTT. Protein product: CASINGGNQPQHF.

J is TRBJ2-7 and V is TRBV9; perhaps D is TRBD1 or TRBD2 (5 bases each). The germline gives CDR1 SGDLS, CDR2 YYNGEE. CDR3 length: 14 amino acids. V was clipped by 1 base and J by 5 bases, with 13 bases between them. The CDR3 reads CASSVSPRDHEQYF. The DNA of the CDR3 is TGTGCCAGCAGCGTAAGTCCCCGGGACCACGAGCAGTACTTC.

The V call is TRBV20-1, the J call TRBJ1-2; the match to TRBD1 covers 7 bases. V lost 5 bases and J lost 8; bases outside the gene matches: 17. CDR1 DFQATT and CDR2 SNEGSKA come from the germline V gene (reference sequence). The CDR3 is 15 residues long. The CDR3 DNA reads as TGCAGTGCTTGGCCCGCGACAGGGACATTAGAGGGCTACACCTTC. This encodes CSAWPATGTLEGYTF.

The gene calls are TRBV29-1 and TRBJ2-1, with TRBD2 as a possible D gene (5 bases). CDR3 length equals 16 residues. Trimming took 7 bases from V and 8 from J, leaving 27 bases between them. Germline assignment: CDR1 SQVTM and CDR2 ANQGSEA. The CDR3: CSARDPPSLLRDEQFF. CDR3 bases: TGCAGCGCCCGGGATCCCCCATCCTTACTACGCGATGAGCAGTTCTTC.

This clonotype has just one count. The chain is built from TRBV12-3 or TRBV12-4 and TRBJ1-1; a weak D match, TRBD1 (6 bases). This CDR3 contains 14 residues. V was shortened by 7 bases and J by 10 bases, with 22 bases between the two germline ends. The CDR3: CASNFLGIGGGAFF. The CDR3 DNA reads TGTGCCAGCAATTTCCTTGGTATCGGAGGGGGAGCTTTCTTT.

The chain combines TRBV20-1 with TRBJ2-1, with TRBD2 matching 10 bases. The CDR3 runs to 13 residues. J gave up 14 bases and V 3 bases, and 10 bases lay outside the gene matches. In germline, CDR1 is DFQATT, CDR2 SNEGSKA (reference sequence). Here the CDR3 DNA reads TGCAGTGCTAGTTATTCTAGCGGGAGCCAGGAGTTCTTC. It yields the protein CSASYSSGSQEFF.

The rearrangement joins TRBV6-2 or TRBV6-3 to TRBJ2-7, with a weak D call TRBD1 (5 bases). The CDR3 runs to 13 residues. Germline V gene lookup returns CDR1 MNHEY and CDR2 SVGEGT. The V and J ends lost 4 bases and 2 bases respectively, with 9 bases between them. In nucleotides, the CDR3 is TGTGCCAGCAGTTCCAAGACAGCCTACGAGCAGTACTTC. It encodes CASSSKTAYEQYF.

The V gene is TRBV12-3 or TRBV12-4, the J gene TRBJ2-1; D is undetermined. V was shortened by 7 bases and J by 5 bases, with 15 bases between the two germline ends. CDR3 size: 14 residues. CDR3 bases: TGTGCCAGCATCTCCACGCAGGCAGACAATGAGCAGTTCTTC. It yields the protein CASISTQADNEQFF.

The chain recombines TRBV6-5 with TRBJ1-2; 7 bases match TRBD1. The CDR3 totals 13 residues. Unmatched junction bases numbered 6, after V lost 6 bases and J lost 5 bases. Germline CDR1 is MNHEY and CDR2 is SVGAGI. CDR3 nucleotide sequence: TGTGCCAGCAGACGGGACAGACTTTATGGCTACACCTTC. Protein product: CASRRDRLYGYTF.

V gene TRBV4-1 combines with J gene TRBJ2-3; unclear D gene. V was pared by 4 bases and J by 4 bases, with 9 bases between. The germline gives CDR1 MGHRA, CDR2 YSYEKL. The CDR3 loop spans 13 amino acids. The DNA of the CDR3 is TGCGCCAGCAGCCTATCGATAGCAGATACGCAGTATTTT. This sequence encodes CASSLSIADTQYF.